This T cell receptor (beta chain) was recorded in a study of CD8 T cells in Susac syndrome. Reverse transcription of 0.5 to 1 ug RNA was performed with random hexamers. TCRdb re-called the immunoSEQ multiplex PCR reads through MiXCR, storing one row per CDR3 protein. The table shows 120,000 to 150,000 distinct CDR3 sequences, with around 94% occurring only once. With V trimmed by 6 bases and J by 9 bases, 16 bases remained unmatched. This CDR3 spans 16 amino acids. The chain links TRBV12-3 or TRBV12-4 to TRBJ2-1; 8 bases fit TRBD1. The sequenced sample consisted of CD4+ T cells from PBMCs. This sequence was found in a human donor in good health. The DNA for the CDR3 is TGTGCCAGCAGCCACCCCCCGGGGGCAGGGGGCCTTGAGCAGTTCTTC. As protein: CASSHPPGAGGLEQFF.